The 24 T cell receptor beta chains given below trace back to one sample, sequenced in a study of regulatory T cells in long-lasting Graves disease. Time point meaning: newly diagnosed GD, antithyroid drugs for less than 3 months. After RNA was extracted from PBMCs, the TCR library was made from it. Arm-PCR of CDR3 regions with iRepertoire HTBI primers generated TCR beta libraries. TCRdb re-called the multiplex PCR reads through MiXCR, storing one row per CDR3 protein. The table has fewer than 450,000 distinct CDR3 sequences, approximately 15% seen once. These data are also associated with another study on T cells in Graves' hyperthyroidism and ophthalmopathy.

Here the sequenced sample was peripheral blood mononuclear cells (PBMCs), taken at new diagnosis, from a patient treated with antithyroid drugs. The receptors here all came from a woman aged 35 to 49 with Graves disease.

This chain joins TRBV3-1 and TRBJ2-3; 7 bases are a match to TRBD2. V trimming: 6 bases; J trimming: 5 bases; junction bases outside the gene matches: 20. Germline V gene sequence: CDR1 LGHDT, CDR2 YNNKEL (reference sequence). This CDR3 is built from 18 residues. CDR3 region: CASSPKVSGSDPRDTQYF. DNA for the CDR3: TGTGCCAGCAGTCCGAAAGTTAGCGGGTCCGACCCCAGAGATACGCAGTATTTT.

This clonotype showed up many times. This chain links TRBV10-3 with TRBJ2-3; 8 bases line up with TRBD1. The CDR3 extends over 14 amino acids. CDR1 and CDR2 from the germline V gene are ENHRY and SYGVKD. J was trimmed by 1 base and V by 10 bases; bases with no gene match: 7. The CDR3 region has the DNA TGTGCCACCAAGGACAGGGCGGGCACAGATACGCAGTATTTT. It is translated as CATKDRAGTDTQYF.

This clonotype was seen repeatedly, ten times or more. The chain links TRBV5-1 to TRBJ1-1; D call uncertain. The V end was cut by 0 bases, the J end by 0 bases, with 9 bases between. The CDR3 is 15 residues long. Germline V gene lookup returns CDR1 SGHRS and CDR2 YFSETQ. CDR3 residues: CASSLGAGMNTEAFF. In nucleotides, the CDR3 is TGCGCCAGCAGCTTGGGGGCAGGCATGAACACTGAAGCTTTCTTT.

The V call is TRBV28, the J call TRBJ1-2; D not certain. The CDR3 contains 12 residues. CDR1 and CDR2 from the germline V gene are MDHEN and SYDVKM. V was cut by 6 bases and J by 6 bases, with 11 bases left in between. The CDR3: CASRETPNGYTF. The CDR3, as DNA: TGTGCCAGCAGGGAGACACCAAATGGCTACACCTTC.

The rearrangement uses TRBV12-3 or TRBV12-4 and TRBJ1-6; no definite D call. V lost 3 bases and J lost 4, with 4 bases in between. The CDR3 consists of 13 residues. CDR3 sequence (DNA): TGTGCCAGCAGTTTCGATTATAATTCACCCCTCCACTTT. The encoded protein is CASSFDYNSPLHF.

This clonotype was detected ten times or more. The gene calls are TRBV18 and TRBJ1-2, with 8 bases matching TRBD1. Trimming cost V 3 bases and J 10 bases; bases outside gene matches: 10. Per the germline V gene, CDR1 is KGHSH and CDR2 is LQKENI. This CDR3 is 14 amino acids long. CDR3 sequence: CASSPTGTGQVYTF. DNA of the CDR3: TGTGCCAGCTCACCTACCGGGACAGGCCAAGTCTACACCTTC.

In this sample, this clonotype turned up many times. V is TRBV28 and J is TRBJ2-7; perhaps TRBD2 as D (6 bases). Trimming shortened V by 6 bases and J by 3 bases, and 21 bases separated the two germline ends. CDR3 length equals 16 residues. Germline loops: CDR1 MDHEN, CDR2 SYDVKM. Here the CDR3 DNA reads TGTGCCAGCAGATCGACAACTCGGGACTTCTTCTACGAGCAGTACTTC. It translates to CASRSTTRDFFYEQYF. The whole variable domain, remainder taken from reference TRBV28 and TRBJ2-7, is DVKVTQSSRYLVKRTGEKVFLECVQDMDHENMFWYRQDPGLGLRLIYFSYDVKMKEKGDIPEGYSVSREKKERFSLILESASTNQTSMYLCASRSTTRDFFYEQYFGPGTRLTVT.

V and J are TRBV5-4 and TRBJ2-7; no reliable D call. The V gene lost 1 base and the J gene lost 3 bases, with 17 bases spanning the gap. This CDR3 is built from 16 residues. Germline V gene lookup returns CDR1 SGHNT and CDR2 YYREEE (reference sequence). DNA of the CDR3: TGTGCCAGCAGCTTGCGTCCTGATGGCCCAGGCTACGAGCAGTACTTC. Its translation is CASSLRPDGPGYEQYF.

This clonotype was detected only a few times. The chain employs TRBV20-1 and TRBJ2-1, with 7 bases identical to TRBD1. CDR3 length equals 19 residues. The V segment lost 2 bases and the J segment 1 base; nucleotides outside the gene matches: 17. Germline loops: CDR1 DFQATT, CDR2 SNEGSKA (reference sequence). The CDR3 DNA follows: TGCAGTGCTAGACCGGACAGGAAGAGACTAAGGGATTCCTACAATGAGCAGTTCTTC. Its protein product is CSARPDRKRLRDSYNEQFF.

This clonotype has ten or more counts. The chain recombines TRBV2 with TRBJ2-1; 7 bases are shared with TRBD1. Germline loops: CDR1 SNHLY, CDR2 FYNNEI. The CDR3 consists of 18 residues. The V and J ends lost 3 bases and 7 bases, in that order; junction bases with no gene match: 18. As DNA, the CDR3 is TGTGCCAGCAGTGATTGGGATCTCCGGGACAGCCGATGGAATGAGCAGTTCTTC. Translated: CASSDWDLRDSRWNEQFF. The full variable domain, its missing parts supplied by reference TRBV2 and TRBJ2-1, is EPEVTQTPSHQVTQMGQEVILRCVPISNHLYFYWYRQILGQKVEFLVSFYNNEISEKSEIFDDQFSVERPDGSNFTLKIRSTKLEDSAMYFCASSDWDLRDSRWNEQFFGPGTRLTVL.

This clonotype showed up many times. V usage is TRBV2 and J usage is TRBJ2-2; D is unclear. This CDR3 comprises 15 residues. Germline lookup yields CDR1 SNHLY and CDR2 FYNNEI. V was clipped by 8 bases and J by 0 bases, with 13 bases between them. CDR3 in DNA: TGTGCCAGCTTCCTGGTCAATTCGAACACCGGGGAGCTGTTTTTT. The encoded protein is CASFLVNSNTGELFF.

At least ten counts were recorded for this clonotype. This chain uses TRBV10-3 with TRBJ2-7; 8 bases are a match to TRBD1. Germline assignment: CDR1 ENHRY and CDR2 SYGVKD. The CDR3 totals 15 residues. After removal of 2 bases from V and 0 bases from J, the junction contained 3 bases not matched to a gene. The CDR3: CAISEGDRSSYEQYF. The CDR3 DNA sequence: TGTGCCATCAGTGAGGGGGACAGGAGCTCCTACGAGCAGTACTTC.

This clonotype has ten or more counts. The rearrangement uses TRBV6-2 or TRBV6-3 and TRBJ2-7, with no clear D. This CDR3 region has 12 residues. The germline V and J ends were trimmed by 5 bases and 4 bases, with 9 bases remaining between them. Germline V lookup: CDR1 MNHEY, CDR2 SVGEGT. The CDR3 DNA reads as TGTGCCAGCAGTGAAAATACGTACGAGCAGTACTTC. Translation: CASSENTYEQYF.

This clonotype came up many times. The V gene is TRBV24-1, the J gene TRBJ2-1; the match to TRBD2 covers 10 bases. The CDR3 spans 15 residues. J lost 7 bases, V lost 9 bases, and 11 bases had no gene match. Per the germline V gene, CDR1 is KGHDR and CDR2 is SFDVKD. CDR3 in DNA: TGTGCCACCTCTGGAGCACTAGCGGGGTTGAATGAGCAGTTCTTC. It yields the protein CATSGALAGLNEQFF.

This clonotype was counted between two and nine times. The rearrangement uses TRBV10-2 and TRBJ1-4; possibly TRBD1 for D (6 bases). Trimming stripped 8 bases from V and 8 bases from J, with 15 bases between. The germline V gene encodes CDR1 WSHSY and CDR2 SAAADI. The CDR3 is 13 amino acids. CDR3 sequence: CASARGPGEKLFF. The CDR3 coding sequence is TGCGCCAGCGCCAGGGGCCCCGGGGAAAAACTGTTTTTT.

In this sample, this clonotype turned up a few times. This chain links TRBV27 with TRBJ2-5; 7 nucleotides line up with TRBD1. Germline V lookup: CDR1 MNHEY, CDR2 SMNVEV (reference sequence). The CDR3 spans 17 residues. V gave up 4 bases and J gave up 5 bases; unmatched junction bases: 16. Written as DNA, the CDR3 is TGTGCCAGCAGTTGGGGCCGAGGTACAGGGGTCTGGGAGACCCAGTACTTC. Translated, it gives CASSWGRGTGVWETQYF.

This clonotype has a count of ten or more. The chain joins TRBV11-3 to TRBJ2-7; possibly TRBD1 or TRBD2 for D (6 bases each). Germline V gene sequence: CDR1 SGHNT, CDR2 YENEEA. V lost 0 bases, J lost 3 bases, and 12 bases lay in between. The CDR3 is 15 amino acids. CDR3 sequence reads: CASSLEGGRLYEQYF. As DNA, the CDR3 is TGTGCCAGCAGCTTAGAAGGGGGGCGTCTCTACGAGCAGTACTTC.

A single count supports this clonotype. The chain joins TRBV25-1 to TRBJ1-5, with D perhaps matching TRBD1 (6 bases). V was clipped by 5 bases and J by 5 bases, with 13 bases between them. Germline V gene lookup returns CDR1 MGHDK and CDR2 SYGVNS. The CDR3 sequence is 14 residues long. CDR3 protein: CASSLRGVDQPQHF. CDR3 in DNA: TGTGCCAGCAGTCTTAGGGGGGTAGATCAGCCCCAGCATTTT. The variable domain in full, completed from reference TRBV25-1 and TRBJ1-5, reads EADIYQTPRYLVIGTGKKITLECSQTMGHDKMYWYQQDPGMELHLIHYSYGVNSTEKGDLSSESTVSRIRTEHFPLTLESARPSHTSQYLCASSLRGVDQPQHFGDGTRLSIL.

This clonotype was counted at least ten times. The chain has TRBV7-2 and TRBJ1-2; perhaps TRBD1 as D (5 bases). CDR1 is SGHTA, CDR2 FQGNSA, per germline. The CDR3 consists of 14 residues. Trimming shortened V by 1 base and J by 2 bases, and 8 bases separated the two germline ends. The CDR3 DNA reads TGTGCCAGCAGCTTAGGATGGGGCAACTATGGCTACACCTTC. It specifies CASSLGWGNYGYTF.

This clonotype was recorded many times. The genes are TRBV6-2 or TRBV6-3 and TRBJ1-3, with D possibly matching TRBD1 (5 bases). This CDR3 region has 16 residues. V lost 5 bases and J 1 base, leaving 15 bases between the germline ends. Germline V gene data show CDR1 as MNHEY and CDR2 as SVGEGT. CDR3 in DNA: TGTGCCAGCAGTGAAATAGGGGTCCCGTCTGGAAACACCATATATTTT. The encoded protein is CASSEIGVPSGNTIYF.

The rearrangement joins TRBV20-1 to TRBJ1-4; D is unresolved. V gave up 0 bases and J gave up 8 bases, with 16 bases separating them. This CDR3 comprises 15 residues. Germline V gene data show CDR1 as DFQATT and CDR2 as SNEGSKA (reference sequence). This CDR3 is CSARDRRTRQEKLFF. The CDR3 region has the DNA TGCAGTGCTAGAGATCGCAGGACCAGACAAGAAAAACTGTTTTTT.

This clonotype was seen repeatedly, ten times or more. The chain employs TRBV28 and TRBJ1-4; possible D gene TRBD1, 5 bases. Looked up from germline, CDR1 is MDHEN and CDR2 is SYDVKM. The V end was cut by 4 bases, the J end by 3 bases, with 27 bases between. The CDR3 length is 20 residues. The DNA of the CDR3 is TGTGCCAGCAGTTCGACCCCGGGACTACAAGGGTTCCTGGCTAATGAAAAACTGTTTTTT. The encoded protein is CASSSTPGLQGFLANEKLFF. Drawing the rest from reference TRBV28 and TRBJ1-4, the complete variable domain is DVKVTQSSRYLVKRTGEKVFLECVQDMDHENMFWYRQDPGLGLRLIYFSYDVKMKEKGDIPEGYSVSREKKERFSLILESASTNQTSMYLCASSSTPGLQGFLANEKLFFGSGTQLSVL.

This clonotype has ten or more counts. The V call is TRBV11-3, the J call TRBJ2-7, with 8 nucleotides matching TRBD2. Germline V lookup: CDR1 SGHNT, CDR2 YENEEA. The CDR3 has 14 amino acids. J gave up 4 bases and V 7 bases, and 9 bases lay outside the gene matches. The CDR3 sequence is CASNTGGAGYEQYF. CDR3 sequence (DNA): TGTGCCAGCAACACCGGGGGGGCTGGATACGAGCAGTACTTC. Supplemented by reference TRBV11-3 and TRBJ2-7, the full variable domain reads EAGVVQSPRYKIIEKKQPVAFWCNPISGHNTLYWYLQNLGQGPELLIRYENEEAVDDSQLPKDRFSAERLKGVDSTLKIQPAELGDSAVYLCASNTGGAGYEQYFGPGTRLTVT.

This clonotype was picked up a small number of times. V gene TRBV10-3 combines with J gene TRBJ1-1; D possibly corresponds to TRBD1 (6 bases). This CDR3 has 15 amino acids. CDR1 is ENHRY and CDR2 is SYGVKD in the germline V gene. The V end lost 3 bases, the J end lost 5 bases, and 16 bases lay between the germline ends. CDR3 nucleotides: TGTGCCATCAGTGATATACAGGGATCGGGGACTGAAGCTTTCTTT. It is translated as CAISDIQGSGTEAFF.